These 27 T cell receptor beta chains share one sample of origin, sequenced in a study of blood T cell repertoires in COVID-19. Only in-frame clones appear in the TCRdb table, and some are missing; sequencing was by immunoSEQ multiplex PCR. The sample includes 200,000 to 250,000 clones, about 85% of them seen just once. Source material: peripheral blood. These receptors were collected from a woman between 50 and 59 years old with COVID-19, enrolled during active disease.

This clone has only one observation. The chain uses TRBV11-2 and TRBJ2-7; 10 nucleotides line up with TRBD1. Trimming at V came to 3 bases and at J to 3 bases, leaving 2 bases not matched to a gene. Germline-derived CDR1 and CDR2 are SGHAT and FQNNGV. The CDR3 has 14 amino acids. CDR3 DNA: TGTGCCAGCAGCTTGGACAGGGGGGGCTACGAGCAGTACGTC. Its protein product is CASSLDRGGYEQYV.

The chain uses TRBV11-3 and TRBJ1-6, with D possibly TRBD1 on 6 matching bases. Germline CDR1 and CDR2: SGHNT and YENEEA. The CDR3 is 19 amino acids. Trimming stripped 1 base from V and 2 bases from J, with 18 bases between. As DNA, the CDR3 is TGTGCCAGCAGCTTAGTGTTACAGGGTAAAATCACCTATAATTCACCCCTCCACTTT. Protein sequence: CASSLVLQGKITYNSPLHF.

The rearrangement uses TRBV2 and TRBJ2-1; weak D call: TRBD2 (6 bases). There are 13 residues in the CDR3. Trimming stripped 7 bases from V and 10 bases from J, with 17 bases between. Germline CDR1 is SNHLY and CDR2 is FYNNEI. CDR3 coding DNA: TGTGCCAGCATGGGCGGGGCGGCGGCCGAGCAGTTCTTC. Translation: CASMGGAAAEQFF.

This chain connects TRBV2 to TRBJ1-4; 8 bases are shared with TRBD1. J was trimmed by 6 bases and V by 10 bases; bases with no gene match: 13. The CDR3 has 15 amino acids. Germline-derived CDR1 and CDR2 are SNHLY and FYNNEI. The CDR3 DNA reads TGTGCCACCCTGGGGAGTTCGGACAGGGATGAAAAACTGTTTTTT. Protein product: CATLGSSDRDEKLFF.

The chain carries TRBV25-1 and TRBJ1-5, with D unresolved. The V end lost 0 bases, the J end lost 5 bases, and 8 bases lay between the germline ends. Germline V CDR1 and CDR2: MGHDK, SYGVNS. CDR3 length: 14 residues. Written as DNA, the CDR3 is TGTGCCAGCAGTGAATATGGCAGTCATCAGCCCCAGCATTTT. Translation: CASSEYGSHQPQHF.

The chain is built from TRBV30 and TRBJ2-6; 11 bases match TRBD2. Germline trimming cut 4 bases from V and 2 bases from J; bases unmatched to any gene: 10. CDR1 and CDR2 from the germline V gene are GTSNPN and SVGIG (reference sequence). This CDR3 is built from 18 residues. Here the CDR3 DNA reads TGTGCCTGGATGGTCGTAGCGGGGGGGCAGGCTGGGGCCAACGTCCTGACTTTC. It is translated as CAWMVVAGGQAGANVLTF.

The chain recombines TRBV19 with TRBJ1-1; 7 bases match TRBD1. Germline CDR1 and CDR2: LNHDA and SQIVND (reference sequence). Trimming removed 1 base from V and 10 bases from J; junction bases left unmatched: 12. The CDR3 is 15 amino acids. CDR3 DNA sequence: TGTGCCAGTAGTATAGGAGTGGCAGGGGGTGATCGAGCTTTCTTT. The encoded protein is CASSIGVAGGDRAFF.

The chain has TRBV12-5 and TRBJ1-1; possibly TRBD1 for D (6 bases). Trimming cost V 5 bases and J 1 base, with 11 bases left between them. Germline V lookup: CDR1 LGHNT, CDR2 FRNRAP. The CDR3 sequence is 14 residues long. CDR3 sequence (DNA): TGTGCTAGTGGTCCCGGGACACCGAACACTGAAGCTTTCTTT. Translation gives CASGPGTPNTEAFF.

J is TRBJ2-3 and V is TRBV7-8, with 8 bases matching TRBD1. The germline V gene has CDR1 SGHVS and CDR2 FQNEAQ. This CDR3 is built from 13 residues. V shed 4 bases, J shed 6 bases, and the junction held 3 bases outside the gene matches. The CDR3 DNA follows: TGTGCCAGCAGCTGGACAGGGAGGGATACGCAGTATTTT. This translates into CASSWTGRDTQYF.

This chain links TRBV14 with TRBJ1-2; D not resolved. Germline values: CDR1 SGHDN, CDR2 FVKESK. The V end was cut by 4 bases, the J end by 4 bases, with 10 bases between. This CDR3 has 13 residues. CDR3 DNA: TGTGCCAGCAGCCTTCATACGGGCTATGGCTACACCTTC. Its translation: CASSLHTGYGYTF.

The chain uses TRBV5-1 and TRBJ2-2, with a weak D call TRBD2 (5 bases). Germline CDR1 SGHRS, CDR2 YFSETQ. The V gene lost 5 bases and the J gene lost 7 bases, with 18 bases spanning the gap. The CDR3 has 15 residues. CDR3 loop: CASRVDLGDYGELFF. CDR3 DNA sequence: TGCGCCAGCAGGGTCGACCTCGGGGATTACGGGGAGCTGTTTTTT. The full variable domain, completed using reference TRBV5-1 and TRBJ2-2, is KAGVTQTPRYLIKTRGQQVTLSCSPISGHRSVSWYQQTPGQGLQFLFEYFSETQRNKGNFPGRFSGRQFSNSRSEMNVSTLELGDSALYLCASRVDLGDYGELFFGEGSRLTVL.

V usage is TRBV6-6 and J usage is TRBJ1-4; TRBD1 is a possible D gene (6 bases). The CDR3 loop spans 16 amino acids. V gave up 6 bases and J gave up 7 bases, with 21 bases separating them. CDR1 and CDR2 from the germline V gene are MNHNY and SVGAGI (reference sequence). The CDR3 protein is CASSYGQPKTGEKLFF. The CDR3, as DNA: TGTGCCAGCAGCTACGGACAGCCGAAGACGGGTGAAAAACTGTTTTTT.

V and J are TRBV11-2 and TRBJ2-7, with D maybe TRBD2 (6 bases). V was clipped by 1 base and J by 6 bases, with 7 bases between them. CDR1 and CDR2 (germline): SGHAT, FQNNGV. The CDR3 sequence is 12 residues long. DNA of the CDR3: TGTGCCAGCAGCTTAGGGGGGGTCGAGCAGTACTTC. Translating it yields CASSLGGVEQYF. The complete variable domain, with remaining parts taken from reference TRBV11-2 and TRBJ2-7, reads EAGVAQSPRYKIIEKRQSVAFWCNPISGHATLYWYQQILGQGPKLLIQFQNNGVVDDSQLPKDRFSAERLKGVDSTLKIQPAKLEDSAVYLCASSLGGVEQYFGPGTRLTVT.

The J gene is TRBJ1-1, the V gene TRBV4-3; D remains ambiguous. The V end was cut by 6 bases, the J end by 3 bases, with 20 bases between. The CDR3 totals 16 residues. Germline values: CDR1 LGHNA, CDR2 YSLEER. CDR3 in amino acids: CASSRESTGYDTEAFF. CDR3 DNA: TGCGCCAGCAGTCGAGAATCGACGGGGTACGACACTGAAGCTTTCTTT.

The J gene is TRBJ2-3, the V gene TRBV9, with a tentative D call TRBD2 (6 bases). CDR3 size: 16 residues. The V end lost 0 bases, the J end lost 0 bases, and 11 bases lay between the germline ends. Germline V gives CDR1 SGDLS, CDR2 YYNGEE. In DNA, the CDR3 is TGTGCCAGCAGCGTAGGAGGGACTTCCAGCACAGATACGCAGTATTTT. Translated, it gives CASSVGGTSSTDTQYF.

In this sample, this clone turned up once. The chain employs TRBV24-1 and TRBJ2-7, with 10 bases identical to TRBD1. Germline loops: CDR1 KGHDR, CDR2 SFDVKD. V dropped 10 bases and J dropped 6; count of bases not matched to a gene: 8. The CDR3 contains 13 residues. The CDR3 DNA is TGTGCCACGGCCGACAGGGGGCAAGGCGAGCAGTACTTC. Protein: CATADRGQGEQYF.

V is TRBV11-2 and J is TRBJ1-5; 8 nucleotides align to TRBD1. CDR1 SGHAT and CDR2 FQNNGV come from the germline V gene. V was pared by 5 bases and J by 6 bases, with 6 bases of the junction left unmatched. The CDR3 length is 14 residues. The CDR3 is CASSQTGAGQPQHF. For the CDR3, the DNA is TGTGCCAGCAGCCAGACAGGGGCGGGTCAGCCCCAGCATTTT.

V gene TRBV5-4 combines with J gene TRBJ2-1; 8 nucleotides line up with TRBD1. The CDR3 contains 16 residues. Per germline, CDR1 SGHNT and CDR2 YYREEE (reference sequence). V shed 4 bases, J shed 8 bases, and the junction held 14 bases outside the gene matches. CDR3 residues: CASSGRTGRVFDEQFF. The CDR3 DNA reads TGTGCCAGCAGCGGGAGGACAGGGCGGGTATTTGATGAGCAGTTCTTC.

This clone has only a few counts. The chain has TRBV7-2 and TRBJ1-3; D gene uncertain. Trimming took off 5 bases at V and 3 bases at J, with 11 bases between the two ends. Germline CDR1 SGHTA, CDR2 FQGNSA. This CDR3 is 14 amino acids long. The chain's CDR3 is CASSPGSGGNTIYF. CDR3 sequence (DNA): TGTGCCAGCAGCCCCGGGTCTGGTGGAAACACCATATATTTT.

CDR3 nucleotides: TGTGCCAGCAGTTGGATCGGTCAGGGAAACTACCGCACTGAAGCTTTCTTT. It codes for CASSWIGQGNYRTEAFF. This rearrangement joins TRBV27 to TRBJ1-1; TRBD1 might be the D (5 bases). Trimming took 4 bases from V and 4 from J, leaving 22 bases between them. The CDR3 spans 17 residues. In germline, CDR1 is MNHEY, CDR2 SMNVEV (reference sequence).

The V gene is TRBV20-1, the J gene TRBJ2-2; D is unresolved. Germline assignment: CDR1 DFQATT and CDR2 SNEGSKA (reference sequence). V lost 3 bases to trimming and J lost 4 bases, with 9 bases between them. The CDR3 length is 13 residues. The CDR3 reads CSASYESTGELFF. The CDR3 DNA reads TGCAGTGCTAGTTACGAGTCCACCGGGGAGCTGTTTTTT.

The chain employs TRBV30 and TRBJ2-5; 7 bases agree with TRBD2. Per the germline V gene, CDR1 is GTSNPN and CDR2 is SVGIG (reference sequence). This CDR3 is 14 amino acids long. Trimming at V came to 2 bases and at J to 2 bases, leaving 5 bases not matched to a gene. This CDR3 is CAWSRGEGQETQYF. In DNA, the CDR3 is TGTGCCTGGAGTCGGGGGGAGGGGCAAGAGACCCAGTACTTC. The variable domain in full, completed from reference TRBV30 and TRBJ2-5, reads SQTIHQWPATLVQPVGSPLSLECTVEGTSNPNLYWYRQAAGRGLQLLFYSVGIGQISSEVPQNLSASRPQDRQFILSSKKLLLSDSGFYLCAWSRGEGQETQYFGPGTRLLVL.

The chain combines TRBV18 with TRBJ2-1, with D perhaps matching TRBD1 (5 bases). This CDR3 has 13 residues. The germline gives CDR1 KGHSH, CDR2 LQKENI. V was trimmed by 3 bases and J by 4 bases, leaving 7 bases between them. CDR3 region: CASSPTEYNEQFF. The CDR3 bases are TGTGCCAGCTCACCGACAGAATACAATGAGCAGTTCTTC. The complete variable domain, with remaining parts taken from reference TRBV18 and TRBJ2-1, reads NAGVMQNPRHLVRRRGQEARLRCSPMKGHSHVYWYRQLPEEGLKFMVYLQKENIIDESGMPKERFSAEFPKEGPSILRIQQVVRGDSAAYFCASSPTEYNEQFFGPGTRLTVL.

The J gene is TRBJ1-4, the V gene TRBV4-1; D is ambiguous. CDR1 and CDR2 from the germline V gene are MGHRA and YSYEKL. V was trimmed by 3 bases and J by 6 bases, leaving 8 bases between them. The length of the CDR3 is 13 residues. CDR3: CASSHARDEKLFF. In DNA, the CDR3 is TGCGCCAGCAGCCACGCCCGGGATGAAAAACTGTTTTTT.

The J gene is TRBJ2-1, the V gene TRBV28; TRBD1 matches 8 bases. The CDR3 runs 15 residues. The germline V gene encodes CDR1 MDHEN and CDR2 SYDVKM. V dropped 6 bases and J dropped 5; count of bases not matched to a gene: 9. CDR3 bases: TGTGCCAGCAGCTCTGACAGGGGTATAGACAATGAGCAGTTCTTC. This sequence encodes CASSSDRGIDNEQFF.

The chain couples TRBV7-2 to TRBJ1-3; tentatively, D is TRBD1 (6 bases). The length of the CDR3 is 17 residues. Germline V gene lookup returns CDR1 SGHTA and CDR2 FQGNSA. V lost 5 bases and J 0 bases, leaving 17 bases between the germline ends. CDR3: CASSHPSRGSSGNTIYF. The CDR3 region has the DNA TGTGCCAGCAGCCATCCGTCGAGGGGGTCCTCTGGAAACACCATATATTTT.

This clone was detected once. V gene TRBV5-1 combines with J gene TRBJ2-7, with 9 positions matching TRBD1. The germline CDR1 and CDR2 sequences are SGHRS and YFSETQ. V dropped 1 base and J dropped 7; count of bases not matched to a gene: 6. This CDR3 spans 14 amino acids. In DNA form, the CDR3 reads TGCGCCAGCAGCTTGACAGGGGGCTCGATTGAGCAGTACTTC. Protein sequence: CASSLTGGSIEQYF.